A selection of T cell receptor beta chains follows, all from one sample in a study of regulatory T cells in long-lasting Graves disease. Each CDR3 protein is one row after TCRdb ran MiXCR on the multiplex PCR reads. Of some 220,000 distinct CDR3 sequences listed, roughly a fifth are singletons. These data were also filed under a second study, of T cells in Graves' hyperthyroidism and ophthalmopathy.

The starting material was peripheral blood mononuclear cells (PBMCs), obtained at new diagnosis, from a patient treated with antithyroid drugs. The receptors shown here come from a woman in her 30s with Graves disease. CDR3s include the opening cysteine and the closing phenylalanine or tryptophan. Fields, in order: CDR3 length, clone size, J gene, D gene, V gene, CDR3 protein, CDR3 DNA. A D gene is named only where the DNA matches it firmly. Rows may omit the clone size; those that give it use once, few, many or a size class.

len: 17; abundance: many; j_gene: TRBJ1-2; d_gene: .; v_gene: TRBV5-1; CDR3aa: CASSLKVSFSGEWGYTF; CDR3nt: TGCGCCAGCAGCTTGAAAGTATCATTTTCAGGGGAGTGGGGCTACACCTTC
len: 13; abundance: many; j_gene: TRBJ2-7; d_gene: .; v_gene: TRBV12-3/TRBV12-4; CDR3aa: CASSRRHGYEQYF; CDR3nt: TGTGCCAGCAGCAGGAGGCATGGGTACGAGCAGTACTTC
len: 15; abundance: many; j_gene: TRBJ1-2; d_gene: TRBD1; v_gene: TRBV3-1; CDR3aa: CASSRSTGANYGYTF; CDR3nt: TGTGCCAGCAGCCGATCGACAGGGGCTAACTATGGCTACACCTTC
len: 17; abundance: .; j_gene: TRBJ1-6; d_gene: .; v_gene: TRBV6-9; CDR3aa: CASSYSPGPKAVSPLHF; CDR3nt: TGTGCCAGCAGTTACTCACCAGGACCCAAGGCGGTCTCACCCCTCCACTTT
len: 15; abundance: .; j_gene: TRBJ1-4; d_gene: TRBD1; v_gene: TRBV19; CDR3aa: CASTMLDRENEKLFF; CDR3nt: TGTGCCAGTACCATGCTCGACAGGGAGAATGAAAAACTGTTTTTT
len: 13; abundance: many; j_gene: TRBJ2-7; d_gene: TRBD2; v_gene: TRBV3-1; CDR3aa: CASSLGGGYEQYF; CDR3nt: TGTGCCAGCAGCCTGGGCGGGGGCTACGAGCAGTACTTC
len: 13; abundance: many; j_gene: TRBJ1-5; d_gene: .; v_gene: TRBV6-1; CDR3aa: CASSERKDQPQHF; CDR3nt: TGTGCCAGCAGTGAAAGGAAGGATCAGCCCCAGCATTTT
len: 16; abundance: many; j_gene: TRBJ2-6; d_gene: .; v_gene: TRBV27; CDR3aa: CASSPGRRSGANVLTF; CDR3nt: TGTGCCAGCAGTCCCGGACGGCGCTCTGGGGCCAACGTCCTGACTTTC
len: 15; abundance: many; j_gene: TRBJ1-1; d_gene: .; v_gene: TRBV2; CDR3aa: CASSEDLGGNTEAFF; CDR3nt: TGTGCCAGCAGTGAAGACCTCGGCGGCAACACTGAAGCTTTCTTT
len: 16; abundance: many; j_gene: TRBJ1-6; d_gene: .; v_gene: TRBV2; CDR3aa: CASRRQYNSYNSPLHF; CDR3nt: TGTGCCAGCAGGAGACAGTACAACTCCTATAATTCACCCCTCCACTTT
len: 13; abundance: many; j_gene: TRBJ2-7; d_gene: .; v_gene: TRBV20-1; CDR3aa: CSAHIGGPYEQYF; CDR3nt: TGCAGTGCCCATATTGGGGGCCCCTACGAGCAGTACTTC
len: 16; abundance: many; j_gene: TRBJ1-1; d_gene: .; v_gene: TRBV9; CDR3aa: CASSQGPGDVGTEAFF; CDR3nt: TGTGCCAGCAGCCAGGGGCCAGGGGACGTAGGCACTGAAGCTTTCTTT
len: 13; abundance: many; j_gene: TRBJ1-5; d_gene: TRBD1; v_gene: TRBV29-1; CDR3aa: CSVADRVNQPQHF; CDR3nt: TGCAGCGTTGCGGACAGGGTGAATCAGCCCCAGCATTTT
len: 16; abundance: many; j_gene: TRBJ1-4; d_gene: .; v_gene: TRBV28; CDR3aa: CASSLRQIATNEKLFF; CDR3nt: TGTGCCAGCAGTTTAAGGCAAATCGCAACTAATGAAAAACTGTTTTTT
len: 12; abundance: few; j_gene: TRBJ1-1; d_gene: .; v_gene: TRBV19; CDR3aa: CARSWRGTEAFF; CDR3nt: TGTGCCAGATCCTGGAGAGGGACTGAAGCTTTCTTT
len: 15; abundance: .; j_gene: TRBJ2-7; d_gene: TRBD1; v_gene: TRBV4-1; CDR3aa: CASSQGRGGRYEQYF; CDR3nt: TGCGCCAGCAGCCAAGGGAGAGGGGGCCGGTACGAGCAGTACTTC
len: 16; abundance: .; j_gene: TRBJ2-7; d_gene: TRBD2; v_gene: TRBV11-1; CDR3aa: CASSLGLAGVIDEQYF; CDR3nt: TGTGCCAGCAGCTTAGGACTAGCGGGAGTAATCGACGAGCAGTACTTC
len: 16; abundance: many; j_gene: TRBJ2-2; d_gene: TRBD2; v_gene: TRBV9; CDR3aa: CASSLGLAGNTGELFF; CDR3nt: TGTGCCAGCAGCCTGGGACTAGCGGGAAACACCGGGGAGCTGTTTTTT
len: 13; abundance: many; j_gene: TRBJ2-1; d_gene: TRBD2; v_gene: TRBV20-1; CDR3aa: CSARASGKNEQFF; CDR3nt: TGCAGTGCTAGGGCTAGCGGGAAGAATGAGCAGTTCTTC
len: 15; abundance: many; j_gene: TRBJ1-5; d_gene: .; v_gene: TRBV12-3/TRBV12-4; CDR3aa: CASSLGGGREQPQHF; CDR3nt: TGTGCCAGCAGTTTAGGGGGGGGGCGAGAGCAGCCCCAGCATTTT
len: 14; abundance: many; j_gene: TRBJ1-1; d_gene: .; v_gene: TRBV19; CDR3aa: CASSIGLTNTEAFF; CDR3nt: TGTGCCAGTAGTATCGGACTTACGAACACTGAAGCTTTCTTT
len: 14; abundance: many; j_gene: TRBJ2-5; d_gene: TRBD1; v_gene: TRBV5-1; CDR3aa: CASSLGDSGETQYF; CDR3nt: TGCGCCAGCAGCTTGGGGGACAGTGGGGAGACCCAGTACTTC
len: 15; abundance: many; j_gene: TRBJ2-7; d_gene: .; v_gene: TRBV5-5; CDR3aa: CASSPNRTHTYEQYF; CDR3nt: TGTGCCAGCAGCCCAAACCGGACACATACCTACGAGCAGTACTTC
len: 14; abundance: .; j_gene: TRBJ2-7; d_gene: .; v_gene: TRBV20-1; CDR3aa: CSARGAIHSYEQYF; CDR3nt: TGCAGTGCTAGGGGGGCCATACACTCCTACGAGCAGTACTTC
len: 15; abundance: many; j_gene: TRBJ2-7; d_gene: .; v_gene: TRBV7-9; CDR3aa: CASSPWRGGEYEQYF; CDR3nt: TGTGCCAGCAGCCCCTGGAGGGGGGGCGAGTACGAGCAGTACTTC
len: 18; abundance: many; j_gene: TRBJ1-2; d_gene: .; v_gene: TRBV12-3/TRBV12-4; CDR3aa: CASSLNRASLRTIYGYTF; CDR3nt: TGTGCCAGCAGTTTGAACAGGGCTTCGCTCCGGACCATCTATGGCTACACCTTC
len: 14; abundance: many; j_gene: TRBJ1-5; d_gene: TRBD1; v_gene: TRBV10-2; CDR3aa: CASRMQGDNQPQHF; CDR3nt: TGCGCCAGCAGGATGCAGGGGGACAATCAGCCCCAGCATTTT
len: 14; abundance: .; j_gene: TRBJ1-2; d_gene: .; v_gene: TRBV6-1; CDR3aa: CASVWRGGFYGYAF; CDR3nt: TGTGCCAGCGTGTGGAGGGGCGGCTTCTATGGCTACGCCTTC
len: 14; abundance: .; j_gene: TRBJ2-5; d_gene: .; v_gene: TRBV9; CDR3aa: CASRSGTRGETQYF; CDR3nt: TGTGCCAGCAGGTCCGGGACGAGGGGCGAGACCCAGTACTTC
len: 15; abundance: once; j_gene: TRBJ1-5; d_gene: TRBD1; v_gene: TRBV28; CDR3aa: CASTGSGGGIKPQHF; CDR3nt: TGTGCCAGCACTGGGAGCGGAGGGGGCATCAAGCCCCAGCATTTT
len: 13; abundance: few; j_gene: TRBJ1-5; d_gene: .; v_gene: TRBV20-1; CDR3aa: CSGTGPSNQPQHF; CDR3nt: TGCAGTGGAACAGGGCCTAGCAATCAGCCCCAGCATTTT
len: 12; abundance: many; j_gene: TRBJ1-1; d_gene: .; v_gene: TRBV28; CDR3aa: CASGTSITEAFF; CDR3nt: TGTGCCAGCGGGACAAGCATCACTGAAGCTTTCTTT
len: 16; abundance: few; j_gene: TRBJ1-2; d_gene: .; v_gene: TRBV4-1; CDR3aa: CASSQDAGGSGYGYTF; CDR3nt: TGCGCCAGCAGCCAAGATGCGGGGGGGTCAGGCTATGGCTACACCTTC
len: 18; abundance: .; j_gene: TRBJ2-3; d_gene: TRBD2; v_gene: TRBV2; CDR3aa: CASSDQTSGGPRIDTQYF; CDR3nt: TGTGCCAGCAGTGACCAGACTAGCGGGGGGCCCAGGATAGATACGCAGTATTTT
len: 15; abundance: many; j_gene: TRBJ2-3; d_gene: .; v_gene: TRBV6-1; CDR3aa: CASRRRVELTDTQYF; CDR3nt: TGTGCCAGCAGGCGGCGGGTTGAGCTCACAGATACGCAGTATTTT
len: 16; abundance: few; j_gene: TRBJ2-1; d_gene: TRBD1; v_gene: TRBV20-1; CDR3aa: CSASGSGTGVSNEQFF; CDR3nt: TGCAGTGCTAGTGGGTCCGGGACAGGGGTTTCCAATGAGCAGTTCTTC
len: 14; abundance: .; j_gene: TRBJ1-2; d_gene: TRBD1; v_gene: TRBV12-3/TRBV12-4; CDR3aa: CASRLGQGLYGYTF; CDR3nt: TGTGCCAGCAGGTTGGGACAGGGACTCTATGGCTACACCTTC
len: 13; abundance: many; j_gene: TRBJ2-1; d_gene: .; v_gene: TRBV6-1; CDR3aa: CASSRTANNEQFF; CDR3nt: TGTGCCAGCAGTCGGACAGCGAACAATGAGCAGTTCTTC
len: 15; abundance: .; j_gene: TRBJ1-6; d_gene: .; v_gene: TRBV2; CDR3aa: CASSDGEVGSSPLHF; CDR3nt: TGTGCCAGCAGTGATGGGGAGGTCGGGAGTTCACCCCTCCACTTT
len: 15; abundance: many; j_gene: TRBJ2-1; d_gene: TRBD2; v_gene: TRBV20-1; CDR3aa: CSARPTSGGDNEQFF; CDR3nt: TGCAGTGCTAGACCGACTAGCGGGGGCGACAATGAGCAGTTCTTC
len: 16; abundance: few; j_gene: TRBJ1-2; d_gene: .; v_gene: TRBV5-6; CDR3aa: CASSLGRPGPNYGYTF; CDR3nt: TGTGCCAGCAGCTTGGGTCGTCCGGGCCCTAACTATGGCTACACCTTC
len: 15; abundance: many; j_gene: TRBJ1-5; d_gene: .; v_gene: TRBV28; CDR3aa: CASSLPPGTYQPQHF; CDR3nt: TGTGCCAGCAGTTTACCTCCAGGGACTTATCAGCCCCAGCATTTT
len: 16; abundance: many; j_gene: TRBJ1-4; d_gene: TRBD1; v_gene: TRBV4-1; CDR3aa: CASSEYTGVWDEKLFF; CDR3nt: TGCGCCAGCAGCGAATACACAGGGGTTTGGGATGAAAAACTGTTTTTT
len: 15; abundance: many; j_gene: TRBJ1-4; d_gene: .; v_gene: TRBV5-4; CDR3aa: CASSLLEEANEKLFF; CDR3nt: TGTGCCAGCAGCTTATTGGAAGAAGCTAATGAAAAACTGTTTTTT
len: 15; abundance: .; j_gene: TRBJ2-7; d_gene: .; v_gene: TRBV11-2; CDR3aa: CASSLRTAIIYEQYF; CDR3nt: TGTGCCAGCAGCTTAAGAACTGCGATCATCTACGAGCAGTACTTC